These 26 T cell receptor beta chains came from one sample sequenced in a study of Tregs in tolerant kidney transplant recipients. TCRdb's table, derived via immunoSEQ multiplex PCR, lists solely in-frame clones and lacks some. The repertoire holds around 50,000 clones, with more than 70% as singletons. The sequenced sample was CD4+ T cells from blood. These receptors originate from a human donor in good health.

In DNA form, the CDR3 reads TGTGCCAGCAGCTTACGGGGGGCGGACTACGAGCAGTACTTC. This gives the protein CASSLRGADYEQYF. This chain joins TRBV5-4 and TRBJ2-7; D might be TRBD2 (7 bases). Per germline, CDR1 SGHNT and CDR2 YYREEE (reference sequence). The CDR3 runs to 14 residues. The V end was cut by 2 bases, the J end by 3 bases, with 12 bases between.

The rearrangement uses TRBV7-9 and TRBJ2-1, with D possibly TRBD2 on 5 matching bases. This CDR3 is 12 amino acids long. Trimming removed 0 bases from V and 10 bases from J, with 7 bases in between. Per the germline V gene, CDR1 is SEHNR and CDR2 is FQNEAQ (reference sequence). The CDR3 loop is CASSLALGEQFF. CDR3 bases: TGTGCCAGCAGCTTAGCACTAGGGGAGCAGTTCTTC.

This chain uses TRBV25-1 with TRBJ2-3, with 9 bases aligning to TRBD2. CDR1 is MGHDK and CDR2 is SYGVNS in the germline V gene. V lost 6 bases and J lost 6; bases outside the gene matches: 10. This CDR3 comprises 15 residues. CDR3 region: CASRSGGGAYDTQYF. The CDR3 DNA reads TGTGCCAGCAGGTCAGGCGGGGGGGCCTACGATACGCAGTATTTT.

The chain carries TRBV5-1 and TRBJ1-2; D call uncertain. CDR1 is SGHRS, CDR2 YFSETQ, per germline. The V end lost 3 bases, the J end lost 4 bases, and 13 bases lay between the germline ends. This CDR3 is built from 14 residues. In DNA, the CDR3 is TGCGCCAGCAGCTCTAATGCCGTAGCCTATGGCTACACCTTC. This sequence encodes CASSSNAVAYGYTF.

This chain uses TRBV15 with TRBJ1-4; possibly TRBD1 for D (6 bases). Trimming cost V 0 bases and J 2 bases, with 10 bases left between them. The germline V gene encodes CDR1 LNHNV and CDR2 YYDKDF (reference sequence). The CDR3 extends over 16 amino acids. In DNA form, the CDR3 reads TGTGCCACCAGCAGAGACCCAACAGGGACTAATGAAAAACTGTTTTTT. Protein product: CATSRDPTGTNEKLFF.

The chain combines TRBV9 with TRBJ2-2, with D possibly matching TRBD1 (6 bases). Trimming took off 2 bases at V and 3 bases at J, with 11 bases between the two ends. This CDR3 spans 15 amino acids. CDR1 is SGDLS and CDR2 is YYNGEE in the germline V gene. The CDR3 sequence: CASSVEQGDTGELFF. CDR3 DNA: TGTGCCAGCAGCGTGGAACAGGGAGACACCGGGGAGCTGTTTTTT. Variable domain in full (rest from reference TRBV9 and TRBJ2-2): DSGVTQTPKHLITATGQRVTLRCSPRSGDLSVYWYQQSLDQGLQFLIQYYNGEERAKGNILERFSAQQFPDLHSELNLSSLELGDSALYFCASSVEQGDTGELFFGEGSRLTVL.

Only one count was recorded for this clone. V usage is TRBV5-1 and J usage is TRBJ1-2; D is perhaps TRBD1 (5 bases). With 0 bases removed from V and 7 bases from J, the gap between germline ends came to 13 bases. Germline V lookup: CDR1 SGHRS, CDR2 YFSETQ. This CDR3 spans 14 amino acids. The DNA of the CDR3 is TGCGCCAGCAGCTTGGCATCGTCTCAGGGTGGCTACACCTTC. It encodes CASSLASSQGGYTF.

V gene TRBV7-9 combines with J gene TRBJ2-3; the D gene is possibly TRBD1 (5 bases). This CDR3 comprises 13 residues. Germline CDR1 SEHNR, CDR2 FQNEAQ (reference sequence). The V gene lost 3 bases and the J gene lost 4 bases, with 8 bases spanning the gap. The CDR3 region is CASSFDSADTQYF. The CDR3 DNA reads as TGTGCCAGCAGCTTTGACAGCGCAGATACGCAGTATTTT.

The chain couples TRBV5-4 to TRBJ1-1; no clear D. Germline V gene sequence: CDR1 SGHNT, CDR2 YYREEE (reference sequence). Trimming took off 0 bases at V and 7 bases at J, with 16 bases between the two ends. This CDR3 contains 15 residues. The CDR3 region is CASSLAGVYRREAFF. In nucleotides, the CDR3 is TGTGCCAGCAGCTTGGCCGGGGTGTATAGGCGTGAAGCTTTCTTT.

Regarding this clone: Additional DNA sequences in this sample encode the identical CDR3. V is TRBV9 and J is TRBJ2-3; D is unclear. The CDR3 extends over 14 amino acids. The ends were cut back, 0 bases at V and 2 bases at J, with 7 bases in the middle. Germline values: CDR1 SGDLS, CDR2 YYNGEE. DNA of the CDR3: TGTGCCAGCAGCGTAGCGTCTGCCACAGATACGCAGTATTTT. It encodes CASSVASATDTQYF. Full variable domain (outside the CDR3, taken from reference TRBV9 and TRBJ2-3): DSGVTQTPKHLITATGQRVTLRCSPRSGDLSVYWYQQSLDQGLQFLIQYYNGEERAKGNILERFSAQQFPDLHSELNLSSLELGDSALYFCASSVASATDTQYFGPGTRLTVL.

The chain links TRBV15 to TRBJ1-2; the match to TRBD1 covers 8 bases. CDR1 and CDR2 (germline): LNHNV, YYDKDF (reference sequence). V lost 3 bases, J lost 10 bases, and 7 bases stayed unmatched. CDR3 length: 13 residues. The CDR3 nucleotides are TGTGCCACCAGCAGTAGGACAGGGCAGGCCTACACCTTC. Translated, it gives CATSSRTGQAYTF.

The rearrangement links TRBV29-1 to TRBJ2-5; 8 bases line up with TRBD1. Germline-derived CDR1 and CDR2 are SQVTM and ANQGSEA. The CDR3 runs to 12 residues. With V trimmed by 4 bases and J by 4 bases, 2 bases remained unmatched. The CDR3 nucleotides are TGCAGCGTTGGGGGACAGGCAGAGACCCAGTACTTC. The encoded protein is CSVGGQAETQYF.

The rearrangement links TRBV9 to TRBJ2-1; D is perhaps TRBD1 (5 bases). Germline CDR1 SGDLS, CDR2 YYNGEE. Trimming removed 0 bases at V and 8 bases at J, with 21 bases between. The CDR3 contains 17 residues. Here the CDR3 reads CASSVGFSGHLTHEQFF. For the CDR3, the DNA is TGTGCCAGCAGCGTAGGATTTTCAGGGCACCTCACCCATGAGCAGTTCTTC.

This clone was detected only once. The chain employs TRBV7-9 and TRBJ1-2, with TRBD1 identical over 9 bases. The CDR3 is 15 amino acids. Germline V gene sequence: CDR1 SEHNR, CDR2 FQNEAQ (reference sequence). Trimming cost V 3 bases and J 8 bases; bases outside gene matches: 10. In DNA, the CDR3 is TGTGCCAGCAGCTTCCGGGACAGGGTTTTTTCCGGCTACACCTTC. As protein: CASSFRDRVFSGYTF.

J is TRBJ1-4 and V is TRBV29-1, with D maybe TRBD1 (6 bases). The length of the CDR3 is 12 residues. Deletions cut 3 bases from V and 10 bases from J, with 12 bases between. Germline loops: CDR1 SQVTM, CDR2 ANQGSEA. In DNA form, the CDR3 reads TGCAGCGTTGACAGGGGAGGCGGAAAACTGTTTTTT. Translating it yields CSVDRGGGKLFF.

This clone has just one count. The chain recombines TRBV9 with TRBJ2-3; D might be TRBD1 (5 bases). The CDR3 sequence is 15 residues long. Per the germline V gene, CDR1 is SGDLS and CDR2 is YYNGEE. The V end lost 1 base, the J end lost 3 bases, and 12 bases lay between the germline ends. The CDR3 loop reads CASSVLGAKTDTQYF. The CDR3 DNA follows: TGTGCCAGCAGCGTATTAGGGGCGAAGACAGATACGCAGTATTTT.

This clone showed up just once. V gene TRBV9 combines with J gene TRBJ2-7; 10 bases agree with TRBD2. The CDR3 runs 16 residues. V lost 0 bases and J lost 5; bases outside the gene matches: 8. From germline, CDR1 is SGDLS and CDR2 YYNGEE. CDR3: CASSVGLAGDTHEQYF. CDR3 sequence (DNA): TGTGCCAGCAGCGTAGGGCTAGCGGGAGACACGCACGAGCAGTACTTC.

The gene calls are TRBV9 and TRBJ2-7; tentative D call: TRBD1 (5 bases). V shed 0 bases and J shed 2 bases, with 9 bases lying between them. The CDR3 spans 14 residues. CDR1 is SGDLS and CDR2 is YYNGEE in the germline V gene. The CDR3 DNA follows: TGTGCCAGCAGCGTAGCTGAGACAGCCTACGAGCAGTACTTC. Its translation is CASSVAETAYEQYF.

V usage is TRBV9 and J usage is TRBJ2-5, with 9 bases matching TRBD2. CDR1 is SGDLS and CDR2 is YYNGEE in the germline V gene. The V and J ends lost 1 base and 5 bases, in that order; junction bases with no gene match: 6. The CDR3 is made up of 15 amino acids. As DNA, the CDR3 is TGTGCCAGCAGCGTATCAGCGGGGGGACAGGAGACCCAGTACTTC. Translation gives CASSVSAGGQETQYF. Full variable domain (remainder filled in from reference TRBV9 and TRBJ2-5): DSGVTQTPKHLITATGQRVTLRCSPRSGDLSVYWYQQSLDQGLQFLIQYYNGEERAKGNILERFSAQQFPDLHSELNLSSLELGDSALYFCASSVSAGGQETQYFGPGTRLLVL.

The chain combines TRBV6-6 with TRBJ1-1; TRBD1 matches 7 bases. Trimming removed 6 bases from V and 8 bases from J; junction bases left unmatched: 9. CDR3 length: 13 amino acids. Germline V gene sequence: CDR1 MNHNY, CDR2 SVGAGI (reference sequence). The CDR3 coding sequence is TGTGCCAGCAGCGTCAGGGGGGATAGGGAAGCTTTCTTT. Translating it yields CASSVRGDREAFF.

This clone was picked up a small number of times. The rearrangement links TRBV6-1 to TRBJ2-3; 8 bases match TRBD1. Trimming removed 8 bases from V and 5 bases from J; junction bases left unmatched: 9. CDR3 length: 14 residues. Germline V gene sequence: CDR1 MNHNS, CDR2 SASEGT. The CDR3 spells CASAYTGGGDTQYF. Here the CDR3 DNA reads TGTGCCAGCGCCTACACAGGGGGAGGAGATACGCAGTATTTT.

The rearrangement joins TRBV6-5 to TRBJ1-5, with 7 bases identical to TRBD1. J lost 3 bases, V lost 5 bases, and 1 base had no gene match. CDR3 size: 13 residues. Per the germline V gene, CDR1 is MNHEY and CDR2 is SVGAGI. The CDR3 nucleotides read TGTGCCAGCAGTGGGACAGACAATCAGCCCCAGCATTTT. Translating gives CASSGTDNQPQHF.

The V call is TRBV7-9, the J call TRBJ1-1, with D perhaps matching TRBD1 (6 bases). Trimming removed 5 bases from V and 4 bases from J, with 11 bases in between. Looked up from germline, CDR1 is SEHNR and CDR2 is FQNEAQ (reference sequence). CDR3 length: 13 amino acids. CDR3 protein: CASSVQGSTEAFF. The CDR3 nucleotides read TGTGCCAGCAGCGTACAGGGTTCCACTGAAGCTTTCTTT.

This clone was seen a few times. The DNA for the CDR3 is TGCGCCAGCAGCCAACAGGGGTGGACTGAAGCTTTCTTT. It is translated as CASSQQGWTEAFF. V and J are TRBV4-3 and TRBJ1-1, with D perhaps TRBD1 (6 bases). Trimming cost V 2 bases and J 5 bases, with 9 bases left between them. The CDR3 length is 13 residues. In germline, CDR1 is LGHNA, CDR2 YSLEER.

V usage is TRBV4-2 and J usage is TRBJ1-5; D ambiguous. The ends were cut back, 4 bases at V and 11 bases at J, with 18 bases in the middle. CDR1 and CDR2 (germline): LGHNA, YNFKEQ. This CDR3 contains 14 residues. The CDR3 nucleotides read TGTGCCAGCAGCCTGGACGGGAAGAGTCTGGCCCAGCATTTT. Its protein product is CASSLDGKSLAQHF.

The chain uses TRBV27 and TRBJ2-7; 7 nucleotides line up with TRBD1. With 3 bases clipped from V and 3 bases from J, the junction kept 8 bases outside the gene matches. The CDR3 sequence is 15 residues long. The V gene's germline CDR1 is MNHEY and CDR2 SMNVEV (reference sequence). CDR3 sequence: CASSFGIGQDYEQYF. Here the CDR3 DNA reads TGTGCCAGCAGTTTTGGGATCGGACAGGACTACGAGCAGTACTTC.